This note documents a single T cell receptor beta chain sequence. Antigen specificity is unknown. Both 60 Vbeta primers and 13 Jbeta primers went into the PCR. Under the authors' procedure: Among the unique TCR beta chains that a later analysis counted, about 85 million in all, 10 million to 14 million were shared. Clones were read by immunoSEQ multiplex PCR, and TCRdb kept only the in-frame ones, dropping some. D and trimming come from the DNA, and the V and J calls and clone size come from that table. Here the sample spans some 150,000 clones, roughly 74% being singletons. The data were taken from a study of cytomegalovirus exposure and HLA in healthy donors. Findings and limits, study-wide: The likely explanation for a cluster of highly shared sequence variants was sequencing artifact. Analysis was carried out at a later point, and it linked a missense DCLRE1C variant to TCR beta V- and J-gene trimming.

Among the donors, all were healthy bone marrow donors. This sequence originates from a man between 35 and 55 years old in good health and CMV-seronegative. Specimen: PBMCs.

The CDR3 region is CASSTPLGGSRSGNTIYF. CDR3 coding DNA: TGTGCCAGCAGCACACCCCTGGGGGGGTCTCGCTCTGGAAACACCATATATTTT. The gene calls are TRBV7-9 and TRBJ1-3; TRBD1 might be the D (5 bases). The CDR3 extends over 18 amino acids. V lost 5 bases to trimming and J lost 0 bases, with 20 bases between them. Germline V gives CDR1 SEHNR, CDR2 FQNEAQ (reference sequence).